A single T cell receptor beta chain is shown here with its context. Its antigen is unidentified. This specimen belongs to a study of blood T cells in healthy people across ages. Overall study: Per every two T cells, about one barcoded beta molecule was captured by template switching.

Findings of the study overall: With age, beta diversity per million T cells declined roughly linearly, significantly by 30 to 40.

From germline, CDR1 is SGHDN and CDR2 FVKESK. This CDR3 region has 16 residues. V dropped 0 bases and J dropped 4; count of bases not matched to a gene: 4. Donors each provided 7.5 to 10 milliliters of peripheral blood. A J-beta primer mix and a sample-barcoded 5' primer were used in a second PCR of about 7 to 12 cycles. Researchers report that each sample yielded at least 2.5 million CDR3-containing paired-end reads. One entry per CDR3 protein, called by TCRdb with MiXCR from the 5' RACE reads. The sample holds roughly 680,000 distinct CDR3 sequences, over 40% seen once. The clonotype comes from a woman of 80 years or more in good health. The chain is built from TRBV14 and TRBJ1-2; 11 bases agree with TRBD1. Sequencing was performed on blood. The CDR3 coding sequence is TGTGCCAGCAGCCAAGACGGGACAGGGGGATCCTATGGCTACACCTTC. Amino acids: CASSQDGTGGSYGYTF.